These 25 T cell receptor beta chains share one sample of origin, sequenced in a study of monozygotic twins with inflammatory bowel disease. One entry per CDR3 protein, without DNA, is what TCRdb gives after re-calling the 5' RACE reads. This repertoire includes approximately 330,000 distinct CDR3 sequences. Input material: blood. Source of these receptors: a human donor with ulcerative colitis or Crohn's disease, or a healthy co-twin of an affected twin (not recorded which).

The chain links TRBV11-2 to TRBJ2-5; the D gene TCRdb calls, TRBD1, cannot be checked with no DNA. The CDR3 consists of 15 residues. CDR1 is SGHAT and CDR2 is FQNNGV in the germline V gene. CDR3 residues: CASSLVGVPQETQYF.

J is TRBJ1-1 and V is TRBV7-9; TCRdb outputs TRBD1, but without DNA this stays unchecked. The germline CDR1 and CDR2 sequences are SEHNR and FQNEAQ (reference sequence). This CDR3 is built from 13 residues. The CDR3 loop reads CASSPLENTEAFF.

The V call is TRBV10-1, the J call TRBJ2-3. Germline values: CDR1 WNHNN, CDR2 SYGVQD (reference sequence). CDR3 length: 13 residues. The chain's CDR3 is CASSESLTDTQYF.

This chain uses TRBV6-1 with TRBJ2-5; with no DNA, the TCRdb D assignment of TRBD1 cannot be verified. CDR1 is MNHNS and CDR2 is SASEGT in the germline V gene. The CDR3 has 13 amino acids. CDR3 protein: CASRGGSLETQYF.

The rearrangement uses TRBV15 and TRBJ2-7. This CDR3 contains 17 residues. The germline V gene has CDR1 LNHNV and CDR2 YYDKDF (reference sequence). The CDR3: CATSRHNSAAQSYEQYF.

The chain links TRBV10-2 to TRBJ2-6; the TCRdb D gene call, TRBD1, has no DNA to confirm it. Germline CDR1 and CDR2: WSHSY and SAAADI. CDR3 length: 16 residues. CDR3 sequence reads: CASREGQGIGANVLTF.

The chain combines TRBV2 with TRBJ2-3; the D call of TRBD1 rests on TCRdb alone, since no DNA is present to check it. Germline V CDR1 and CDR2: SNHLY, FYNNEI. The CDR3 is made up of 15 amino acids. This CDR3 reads CASSVDEGGTDTQYF. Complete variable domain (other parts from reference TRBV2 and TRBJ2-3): EPEVTQTPSHQVTQMGQEVILRCVPISNHLYFYWYRQILGQKVEFLVSFYNNEISEKSEIFDDQFSVERPDGSNFTLKIRSTKLEDSAMYFCASSVDEGGTDTQYFGPGTRLTVL.

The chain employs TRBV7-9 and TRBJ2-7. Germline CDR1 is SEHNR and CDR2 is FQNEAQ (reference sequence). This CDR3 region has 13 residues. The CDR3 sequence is CASSLTASYEQYF. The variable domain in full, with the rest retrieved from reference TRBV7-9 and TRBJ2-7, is DTGVSQNPRHKITKRGQNVTFRCDPISEHNRLYWYRQTLGQGPEFLTYFQNEAQLEKSRLLSDRFSAERPKGSFSTLEIQRTEQGDSAMYLCASSLTASYEQYFGPGTRLTVT.

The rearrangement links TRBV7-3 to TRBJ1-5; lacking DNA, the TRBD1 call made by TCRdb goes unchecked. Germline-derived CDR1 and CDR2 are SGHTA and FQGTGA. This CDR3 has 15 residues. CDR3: CASISNQGAGQPQHF.

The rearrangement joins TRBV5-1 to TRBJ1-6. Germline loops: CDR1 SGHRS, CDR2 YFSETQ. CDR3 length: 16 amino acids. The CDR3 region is CASRSGGEWSNSPLHF.

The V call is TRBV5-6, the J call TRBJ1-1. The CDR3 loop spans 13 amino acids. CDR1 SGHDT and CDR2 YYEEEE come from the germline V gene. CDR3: CASSLKPNTEAFF. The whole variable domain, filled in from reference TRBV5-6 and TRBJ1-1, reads DAGVTQSPTHLIKTRGQQVTLRCSPKSGHDTVSWYQQALGQGPQFIFQYYEEEERQRGNFPDRFSGHQFPNYSSELNVNALLLGDSALYLCASSLKPNTEAFFGQGTRLTVV.

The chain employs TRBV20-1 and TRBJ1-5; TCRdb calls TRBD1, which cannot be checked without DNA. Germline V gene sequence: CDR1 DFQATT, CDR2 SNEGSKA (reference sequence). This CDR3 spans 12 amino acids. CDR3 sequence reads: CSGSGSGQPQHF.

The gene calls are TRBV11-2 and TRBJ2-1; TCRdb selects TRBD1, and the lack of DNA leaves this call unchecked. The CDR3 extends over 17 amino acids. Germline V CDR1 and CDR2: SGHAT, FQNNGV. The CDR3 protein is CASSLYAARGPYNEQFF.

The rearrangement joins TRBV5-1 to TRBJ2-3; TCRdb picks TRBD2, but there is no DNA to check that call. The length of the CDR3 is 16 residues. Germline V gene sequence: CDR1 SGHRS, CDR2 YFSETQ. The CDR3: CASSGGLAVSTDTQYF.

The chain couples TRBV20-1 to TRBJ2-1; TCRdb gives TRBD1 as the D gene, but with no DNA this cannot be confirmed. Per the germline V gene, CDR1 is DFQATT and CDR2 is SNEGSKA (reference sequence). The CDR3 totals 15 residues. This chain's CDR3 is CSASQPKQGSNEQFF.

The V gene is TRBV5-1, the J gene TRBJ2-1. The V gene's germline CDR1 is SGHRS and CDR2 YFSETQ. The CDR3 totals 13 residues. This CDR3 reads CASRNPPSNEQFF.

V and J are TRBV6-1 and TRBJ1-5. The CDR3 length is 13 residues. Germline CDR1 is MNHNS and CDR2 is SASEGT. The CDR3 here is CASSETRSQPQHF.

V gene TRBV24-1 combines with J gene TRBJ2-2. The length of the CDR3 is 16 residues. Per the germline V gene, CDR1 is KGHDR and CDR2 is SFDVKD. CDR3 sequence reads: CATSGFQVANTGELFF.

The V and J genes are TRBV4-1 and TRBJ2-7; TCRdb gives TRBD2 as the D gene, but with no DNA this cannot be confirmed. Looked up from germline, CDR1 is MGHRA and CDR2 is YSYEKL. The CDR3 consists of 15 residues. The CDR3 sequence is CASSQGSSFDYEQYF.

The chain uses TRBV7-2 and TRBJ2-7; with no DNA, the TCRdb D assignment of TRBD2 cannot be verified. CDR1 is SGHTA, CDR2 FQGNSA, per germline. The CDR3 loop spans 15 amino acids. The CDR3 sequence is CASSLDLAGGFEQYF.

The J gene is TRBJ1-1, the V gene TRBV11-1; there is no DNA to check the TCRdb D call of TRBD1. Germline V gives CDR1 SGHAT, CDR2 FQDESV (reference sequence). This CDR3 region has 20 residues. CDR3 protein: CASRDTWGNLQGRLDTEAFF.

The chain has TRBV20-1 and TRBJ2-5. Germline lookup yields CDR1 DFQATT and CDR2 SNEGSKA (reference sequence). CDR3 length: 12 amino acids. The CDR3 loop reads CSAREGAETQYF.

The CDR3 reads CASSRLAGHEQYF. This chain connects TRBV10-1 to TRBJ2-7; TCRdb returns TRBD1, unconfirmable since there is no DNA. This CDR3 region has 13 residues. CDR1 WNHNN and CDR2 SYGVQD come from the germline V gene (reference sequence).

The CDR3 is CASSLQGYEQYF. This chain uses TRBV5-6 with TRBJ2-7; the TRBD1 assignment by TCRdb is unverifiable without DNA. This CDR3 spans 12 amino acids. Germline loops: CDR1 SGHDT, CDR2 YYEEEE. The whole variable domain, filled in from reference TRBV5-6 and TRBJ2-7, reads DAGVTQSPTHLIKTRGQQVTLRCSPKSGHDTVSWYQQALGQGPQFIFQYYEEEERQRGNFPDRFSGHQFPNYSSELNVNALLLGDSALYLCASSLQGYEQYFGPGTRLTVT.

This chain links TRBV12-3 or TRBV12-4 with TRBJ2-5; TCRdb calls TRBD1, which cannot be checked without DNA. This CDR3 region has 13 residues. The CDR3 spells CASSLHDRETQYF.